A selection of T cell receptor beta chains follows, all from one sample in a study of cytomegalovirus exposure and HLA in healthy donors. Some clones are missing from TCRdb's copy, which holds only in-frame ones; the method was immunoSEQ multiplex PCR. In all, the sample yields 80,000 to 100,000 clones. Source material: PBMCs. The receptors stem from a young woman in good health and CMV-seronegative. Both conserved end residues are part of each CDR3. The D gene is left open where the match is weak.

v_call	cdr3_length	j_call	d_call	cdr3_nt	cdr3_aa
TRBV19	13	TRBJ1-2	NA	TGTGCCAGTAGTCCCGAAGGAGACTATGGCTACACCTTC	CASSPEGDYGYTF
TRBV11-3	17	TRBJ2-3	TRBD2	TGTGCCAGCAGTAGCGGGGGGAATTGGGGGAGCACAGATACGCAGTATTTT	CASSSGGNWGSTDTQYF
TRBV28	14	TRBJ1-1	NA	TGTGCCAGCAGGACTACAGCATTGAACACTGAAGCTTTCTTT	CASRTTALNTEAFF
TRBV5-8	10	TRBJ1-2	NA	TGTGCCAGCAGCCCTGATGGCTACACCTTC	CASSPDGYTF
TRBV6-5	14	TRBJ2-3	NA	TGTGCCAGCGCATTGGGGGGGCTGGCAGATACGCAGTATTTT	CASALGGLADTQYF
TRBV23-1	15	TRBJ1-5	NA	TGCGCCAGCAGCCGATCGGACAGCCGCAATCAGCCCCAGCATTTT	CASSRSDSRNQPQHF
TRBV7-2	16	TRBJ2-1	NA	TGTGCCAGCAGCTTAGTGCCCGACCGTAGCGGCAATGAGCAGTTCTTC	CASSLVPDRSGNEQFF
TRBV6-6	14	TRBJ2-7	NA	TGTGCCAGCAAGCCCGGTCAGGGAACCTACGAGCAGTACTTC	CASKPGQGTYEQYF
TRBV5-5	14	TRBJ1-1	TRBD1	TGTGCCAGCAGCTTGGTGGGACAGGTGCTTGAAGCTTTCTTT	CASSLVGQVLEAFF
TRBV11-2	11	TRBJ1-5	NA	TGTGCCAGCAGCTCCGGGGGACCCCAGCATTTT	CASSSGGPQHF
TRBV7-2	15	TRBJ1-5	NA	TGTGCCAGCAGCACGAGGCGGGAGAGCAATCAGCCCCAGCATTTT	CASSTRRESNQPQHF
TRBV7-6	17	TRBJ1-1	TRBD1	TGTGCCAGCAGCATACGCCGGGACAGGGGATTGAACACTGAAGCTTTCTTT	CASSIRRDRGLNTEAFF
TRBV19	12	TRBJ1-6	NA	TGTGCCAGCAGGGCTTATAATTCACCCCTCCACTTT	CASRAYNSPLHF
TRBV28	16	TRBJ1-1	NA	TGTGCCAGCAGTTTATTTGGCCAGGCCCGGAAAACTGAAGCTTTCTTT	CASSLFGQARKTEAFF
TRBV5-1	14	TRBJ2-7	TRBD2	TGCGCCAGCAGCGGGACTAGCGGGAACTACGAGCAGTACTTC	CASSGTSGNYEQYF
TRBV4-1	16	TRBJ2-5	TRBD2	TGCGCCAGCAGCCAAGGGCGGGGGGGCGTAGCAGAGACCCAGTACTTC	CASSQGRGGVAETQYF
TRBV4-1	15	TRBJ1-5	TRBD1	TGCGCCAGCAGCTCAGACCCAGGGGGCAGTCAGCCCCAGCATTTT	CASSSDPGGSQPQHF
TRBV28	14	TRBJ1-2	TRBD1	TGTGCCAGCAGTAGAACAGGGGGGGACTATGGCTACACCTTC	CASSRTGGDYGYTF
TRBV19	15	TRBJ2-7	TRBD1	TGTGCCAGTAGTGTGACAGGGTACCCCTCCTACGAGCAGTACTTC	CASSVTGYPSYEQYF
TRBV6-6	15	TRBJ2-7	TRBD1	TGTGCCAGCAGTTACTCGCAGGGGGCAGGAAACGAGCAGTACTTC	CASSYSQGAGNEQYF
TRBV11-2	16	TRBJ2-1	NA	TGTGCCAGCAGCCTCTTCGTACAGGCCCCGGGAGATGAGCAGTTCTTC	CASSLFVQAPGDEQFF
TRBV6-1	15	TRBJ1-5	TRBD1	TGTGCCAGCAGTAAAGCAGACAGGGTACATCAGCCCCAGCATTTT	CASSKADRVHQPQHF
TRBV27	13	TRBJ1-2	NA	TGTGCCAGCAGTTTAGGGGGCAGCTATGGCTACACCTTC	CASSLGGSYGYTF
TRBV27	12	TRBJ2-5	NA	TGTGCCAGCAGTTCCGTCGGGGAGACCCAGTACTTC	CASSSVGETQYF
TRBV5-1	16	TRBJ2-3	NA	TGCGCCAGCAGCTCCGGTGCGGGGAGGCTCACAGATACGCAGTATTTT	CASSSGAGRLTDTQYF
TRBV10-1	16	TRBJ2-1	TRBD1	TGCGCCAGCAGTGCTCTAACAGGGGCTTCATACAATGAGCAGTTCTTC	CASSALTGASYNEQFF
TRBV30	13	TRBJ1-1	NA	TGTGCCTGGGCGGAACAGGCGGACACTGAAGCTTTCTTT	CAWAEQADTEAFF
TRBV30	11	TRBJ2-5	TRBD2	TGTGCCTGGAGTGCGGCGGGGGAGCAGTACTTC	CAWSAAGEQYF
TRBV28	13	TRBJ2-5	TRBD1	TGTGCCAGCAGAGTGACAGGGCTAGAGACCCAGTACTTC	CASRVTGLETQYF
TRBV7-3	16	TRBJ2-3	TRBD1	TGTGCCAGCAGCGCACAGGGGGACTTATCCACAGATACGCAGTATTTT	CASSAQGDLSTDTQYF
TRBV29-1	12	TRBJ1-4	NA	TGCAGCGTTGGGGGCACTAATGAAAAACTGTTTTTT	CSVGGTNEKLFF
TRBV6-1	15	TRBJ1-3	TRBD1	TGTGCCAGCAGTGAACAGGGACAGGTTCAGGACACCATATATTTT	CASSEQGQVQDTIYF
TRBV9	16	TRBJ1-3	NA	TGTGCCAGCAGCGTAGCTTCTCCGGGACAAGGAAACACCATATATTTT	CASSVASPGQGNTIYF
TRBV5-4	13	TRBJ1-6	NA	TGTGCCAGCAGCTTGGAAGGAGATTCACCCCTCCACTTT	CASSLEGDSPLHF
TRBV6-1	16	TRBJ1-6	NA	TGTGCCAGCAGTGAAGGGCGGGGGAGCGATGATTCACCCCTCCACTTT	CASSEGRGSDDSPLHF
TRBV7-2	14	TRBJ2-2	NA	TGTGCCAGCAGCTCTCCGACAGGAACCGGGGAGCTGTTTTTT	CASSSPTGTGELFF
TRBV2	14	TRBJ2-7	NA	TGTGCCAGCAGTGAATTACAGGTGCCCTACGAGCAGTACTTC	CASSELQVPYEQYF
TRBV6-1	13	TRBJ1-5	NA	TGTGCCAGCAGTGAGAGTTACAATCAGCCCCAGCATTTT	CASSESYNQPQHF
TRBV21-1	19	TRBJ1-1	NA	TGTGCCAGCAGCACCTCTCACCGGGACAGGGGGCTGGGAGGGACTGAAGCTTTCTTT	CASSTSHRDRGLGGTEAFF
TRBV7-3	13	TRBJ2-3	NA	TGTGCCAGCAGCTCACAGGTTTCAGATACGCAGTATTTT	CASSSQVSDTQYF
TRBV7-3	17	TRBJ2-2	TRBD1	TGTGCCAGCAGCCCCGAGGACAGGACTTGGAACACCGGGGAGCTGTTTTTT	CASSPEDRTWNTGELFF
TRBV7-7	15	TRBJ2-5	TRBD1	TGTGCTAGCAGCTTAGCGCCAACAGGGGAAGAGACCCAGTACTTC	CASSLAPTGEETQYF
TRBV6-1	14	TRBJ2-3	NA	TGTGCCAGCAGTGTCTCACAGGGCACAGATACGCAGTATTTT	CASSVSQGTDTQYF
TRBV25-1	16	TRBJ2-4	TRBD1	TGTGCCAGCAGTATTGACAGGGAAATAGCCAAAAACATTCAGTACTTC	CASSIDREIAKNIQYF
TRBV5-8	15	TRBJ2-4	NA	TGTGCCAGCAGCTTCCGGGGGACAGTGGGAAACATTCAGTACTTC	CASSFRGTVGNIQYF
TRBV19	13	TRBJ1-2	TRBD1	TGTGCCAGTAGTCCTGACAGGGAATATGGCTACACCTTC	CASSPDREYGYTF
TRBV5-6	14	TRBJ2-1	TRBD2	TGTGCCAGCAGCTTGGCTAGCGGGAGGAATGAGCAGTTCTTC	CASSLASGRNEQFF
TRBV19	14	TRBJ2-3	NA	TGTGCCACTCGATCCCTAGCTAGCACAGATACGCAGTATTTT	CATRSLASTDTQYF
TRBV10-3	15	TRBJ1-3	NA	TGTGCCATCAGTGAGTCGGGGGGCTCTGGAAACACCATATATTTT	CAISESGGSGNTIYF
TRBV9	14	TRBJ1-1	TRBD1	TGTGCCAGCAGCGTAATGACAGGGAGGCCCGAAGCTTTCTTT	CASSVMTGRPEAFF
TRBV19	12	TRBJ1-1	TRBD1	TGTGCCAGTGAAAGACAGGGGACTGAAGCTTTCTTT	CASERQGTEAFF
TRBV11-2	12	TRBJ2-7	NA	TGTGCCAGCAGCGTTGCGACCTACGAGCAGTACTTC	CASSVATYEQYF
TRBV29-1	13	TRBJ2-7	TRBD2	TGCAGCGTTGGAAATGCGGGAGATTACGAGCAGTACTTC	CSVGNAGDYEQYF